The 29 T cell receptor beta chains below all came from one sample that was sequenced in a study of blood T cell repertoires in COVID-19. Assay used: immunoSEQ multiplex PCR; TCRdb lists only in-frame clones, some missing. The table has under 250,000 clones, roughly 81% seen once; the top ten hold roughly 2.8%. Sequencing was carried out using peripheral blood. Every receptor here comes from a man aged 50-59 years who had recovered from COVID-19.

The V gene is TRBV10-1, the J gene TRBJ2-2, with 10 bases aligning to TRBD1. Unmatched junction bases numbered 7, after V lost 8 bases and J lost 7 bases. The germline V gene encodes CDR1 WNHNN and CDR2 SYGVQD (reference sequence). The CDR3 has 14 amino acids. In DNA, the CDR3 is TGCGCCAGCGGACAGGGGGGCAGTGGCGGGGAGCTGTTTTTT. Its protein product is CASGQGGSGGELFF.

The gene calls are TRBV3-1 (or the pseudogene TRBV3-2) and TRBJ2-7; 10 nucleotides match TRBD1. Per the germline V gene, CDR1 is LGHDT and CDR2 is YNNKEL (reference sequence). CDR3 length: 15 amino acids. The V and J ends lost 4 bases and 1 base, in that order; junction bases with no gene match: 4. Written as DNA, the CDR3 is TGTGCCAGCAGCCCGGGACAGGGGTTTTCCTACGAGCAGTACTTC. Its translation: CASSPGQGFSYEQYF.

The J gene is TRBJ2-7, the V gene TRBV19, with D possibly being TRBD2 (7 bases). V was clipped by 6 bases and J by 1 base, with 16 bases between them. The length of the CDR3 is 15 residues. Germline CDR1 and CDR2: LNHDA and SQIVND (reference sequence). The CDR3 region has the DNA TGTGCCAGTAGCGCCGGACTAGGGGGTTCCTACGAGCAGTACTTC. It specifies CASSAGLGGSYEQYF.

The V call is TRBV28, the J call TRBJ2-7; 9 bases match TRBD1. The germline CDR1 and CDR2 sequences are MDHEN and SYDVKM. The CDR3 is 14 residues long. J gave up 3 bases and V 7 bases, and 7 bases lay outside the gene matches. The CDR3 region is CASTRQGVNYEQYF. The DNA for the CDR3 is TGTGCCAGCACCCGACAGGGGGTCAACTACGAGCAGTACTTC.

The V call is TRBV2, the J call TRBJ2-7; 8 bases align to TRBD2. V dropped 4 bases and J dropped 6; count of bases not matched to a gene: 2. The CDR3 has 12 residues. Germline CDR1 reads SNHLY; CDR2 reads FYNNEI. The CDR3 DNA sequence: TGTGCCAGCAGTGCGGGGGGGAGCGAGCAGTACTTC. Translated, it gives CASSAGGSEQYF. Supplemented by reference TRBV2 and TRBJ2-7, the full variable domain reads EPEVTQTPSHQVTQMGQEVILRCVPISNHLYFYWYRQILGQKVEFLVSFYNNEISEKSEIFDDQFSVERPDGSNFTLKIRSTKLEDSAMYFCASSAGGSEQYFGPGTRLTVT.

The chain couples TRBV21-1 to TRBJ1-2. TRBV21-1 is reported as a pseudogene. The CDR3 length is 16 residues. DNA of the CDR3: TGTGCCAGCAGCAAAGTTTTCAATCGAGCTAACTATGGCTACACCTTC. Translated: CASSKVFNRANYGYTF.

The chain is built from TRBV2 and TRBJ2-1, with 7 bases identical to TRBD2. From germline, CDR1 is SNHLY and CDR2 FYNNEI. The length of the CDR3 is 17 residues. The V segment lost 5 bases and the J segment 6 bases; nucleotides outside the gene matches: 16. This chain's CDR3 is CASSPGGSTSKSNEQFF. The CDR3 DNA follows: TGTGCCAGCAGTCCGGGGGGATCTACCTCCAAGTCCAATGAGCAGTTCTTC.

This clone occurred once. The gene calls are TRBV5-4 and TRBJ1-1; D unclear. The CDR3 sequence is 14 residues long. Germline assignment: CDR1 SGHNT and CDR2 YYREEE (reference sequence). The V and J ends lost 2 bases and 0 bases respectively, with 8 bases between them. CDR3 residues: CASSFARMNTEAFF. CDR3 bases: TGTGCCAGCAGCTTCGCCAGAATGAACACTGAAGCTTTCTTT.

The rearrangement links TRBV6-1 to TRBJ2-2; maybe TRBD2 (6 bases). The V end was cut by 4 bases, the J end by 0 bases, with 18 bases between. This CDR3 spans 18 amino acids. The germline CDR1 and CDR2 sequences are MNHNS and SASEGT. CDR3 residues: CASSVREEGFANTGELFF. CDR3 sequence (DNA): TGTGCCAGCAGTGTCAGGGAGGAAGGGTTCGCGAACACCGGGGAGCTGTTTTTT.

The rearrangement uses TRBV2 and TRBJ1-4; TRBD1 matches 10 bases. The CDR3 is 16 amino acids. Germline V gene sequence: CDR1 SNHLY, CDR2 FYNNEI. The J segment lost 4 bases and the V segment lost 5 bases, leaving 7 bases of the junction unmatched. CDR3: CASSTRGTGVNEKLFF. The CDR3 DNA is TGTGCCAGCAGTACTCGGGGGACAGGGGTTAATGAAAAACTGTTTTTT. The full variable domain, in which reference TRBV2 and TRBJ1-4 provide the parts outside the CDR3, is EPEVTQTPSHQVTQMGQEVILRCVPISNHLYFYWYRQILGQKVEFLVSFYNNEISEKSEIFDDQFSVERPDGSNFTLKIRSTKLEDSAMYFCASSTRGTGVNEKLFFGSGTQLSVL.

This chain links TRBV5-4 with TRBJ2-7; 10 positions agree with TRBD2. Germline values: CDR1 SGHNT, CDR2 YYREEE (reference sequence). This CDR3 is built from 15 residues. The junction had 4 bases not matched to a gene; V was cut back by 4 bases and J by 0 bases. The chain's CDR3 is CASSRGLAVSYEQYF. The CDR3 coding sequence is TGTGCCAGCAGCCGTGGACTAGCGGTCTCCTACGAGCAGTACTTC.

The gene calls are TRBV25-1 and TRBJ2-7; 8 nucleotides match TRBD2. The CDR3 length is 14 residues. Trimming took 4 bases from V and 4 from J; bases not matched to a gene: 6. Germline CDR1 MGHDK, CDR2 SYGVNS. This CDR3 is CASSARGLGYEQYF. The CDR3 nucleotides are TGTGCCAGCAGTGCTCGGGGACTAGGGTACGAGCAGTACTTC.

V is TRBV19 and J is TRBJ2-1, with D possibly being TRBD2 (6 bases). CDR3 length: 16 amino acids. Germline V lookup: CDR1 LNHDA, CDR2 SQIVND (reference sequence). V was cut by 4 bases and J by 3 bases, with 16 bases left in between. CDR3 region: CASSRIADMYYNEQFF. CDR3 coding DNA: TGTGCCAGTAGTAGAATAGCGGATATGTACTACAATGAGCAGTTCTTC.

V usage is TRBV10-1 and J usage is TRBJ2-1, with D possibly being TRBD1 (5 bases). The length of the CDR3 is 16 residues. Germline V gene data show CDR1 as WNHNN and CDR2 as SYGVQD (reference sequence). The germline V and J ends were trimmed by 2 bases and 8 bases, with 19 bases remaining between them. The CDR3 coding sequence is TGCGCCAGCAGTGAGGGTAGGGCGGAAAGGGGTGATGAGCAGTTCTTC. Its translation: CASSEGRAERGDEQFF.

V and J are TRBV7-9 and TRBJ1-4; D unclear. Trimming took off 3 bases at V and 3 bases at J, with 8 bases between the two ends. Germline CDR1 is SEHNR and CDR2 is FQNEAQ (reference sequence). The CDR3 runs 14 residues. Here the CDR3 DNA reads TGTGCCAGCAGCTTGGGAGGACCTAATGAAAAACTGTTTTTT. This encodes CASSLGGPNEKLFF. Full variable domain (remainder filled in from reference TRBV7-9 and TRBJ1-4): DTGVSQNPRHKITKRGQNVTFRCDPISEHNRLYWYRQTLGQGPEFLTYFQNEAQLEKSRLLSDRFSAERPKGSFSTLEIQRTEQGDSAMYLCASSLGGPNEKLFFGSGTQLSVL.

The rearrangement joins TRBV6-5 to TRBJ2-1; D perhaps matches TRBD1 (7 bases). Trimming took 6 bases from V and 6 from J, leaving 15 bases between them. The CDR3 is made up of 14 amino acids. Germline CDR1 and CDR2: MNHEY and SVGAGI. CDR3 residues: CASRDNRGGNEQFF. CDR3 nucleotides: TGTGCCAGCAGGGATAACAGGGGAGGCAATGAGCAGTTCTTC.

The chain combines TRBV28 with TRBJ1-2; the match to TRBD1 covers 9 bases. The CDR3 totals 15 residues. V was clipped by 5 bases and J by 2 bases; unmatched bases: 6. Germline CDR1 and CDR2: MDHEN and SYDVKM. CDR3 loop: CASSLSGTGNYGYTF. The CDR3, as DNA: TGTGCCAGCAGTCTCTCCGGGACAGGGAACTATGGCTACACCTTC.

This chain uses TRBV4-1 with TRBJ2-7; tentatively, D is TRBD1 (7 bases). V was cut by 4 bases and J by 3 bases, with 19 bases left in between. The CDR3 contains 16 residues. Germline values: CDR1 MGHRA, CDR2 YSYEKL. The CDR3 is CASSPWGDSPHYEQYF. CDR3 nucleotide sequence: TGCGCCAGCAGCCCATGGGGGGACAGCCCTCACTACGAGCAGTACTTC.

The chain recombines TRBV2 with TRBJ1-1; 7 bases map to TRBD1. This CDR3 is built from 12 residues. The J segment lost 11 bases and the V segment lost 6 bases, leaving 9 bases of the junction unmatched. Per the germline V gene, CDR1 is SNHLY and CDR2 is FYNNEI. This chain's CDR3 is CASSVSGGRAFF. The CDR3 bases are TGTGCCAGCAGCGTCTCAGGGGGGAGGGCTTTCTTT.

This chain joins TRBV28 and TRBJ1-1, with D possibly being TRBD1 (5 bases). The CDR3 sequence is 13 residues long. Trimming took 4 bases from V and 7 from J, leaving 13 bases between them. Germline CDR1 is MDHEN and CDR2 is SYDVKM. CDR3 sequence reads: CASSWGERGEAFF. The CDR3 DNA follows: TGTGCCAGCAGTTGGGGGGAAAGGGGTGAAGCTTTCTTT.

The chain couples TRBV7-6 to TRBJ2-2; no clear D gene. This CDR3 has 15 amino acids. Per the germline V gene, CDR1 is SGHVS and CDR2 is FNYEAQ. Deletions cut 0 bases from V and 2 bases from J, with 7 bases between. The DNA for the CDR3 is TGTGCCAGCAGCTTAGCGTACGGTAACACCGGGGAGCTGTTTTTT. This codes for CASSLAYGNTGELFF.

The chain employs TRBV7-9 and TRBJ1-2; 7 bases are shared with TRBD1. This CDR3 contains 16 residues. V lost 5 bases to trimming and J lost 7 bases; unmatched junction nucleotides: 16. CDR1 is SEHNR, CDR2 FQNEAQ, per germline (reference sequence). As DNA, the CDR3 is TGTGCCAGCAGCGCTGGGTCCGGGACAGATCGGAGTGGCTACACCTTC. This encodes CASSAGSGTDRSGYTF.

This chain links TRBV27 with TRBJ2-5; 10 bases are a match to TRBD1. After removal of 2 bases from V and 5 bases from J, the junction contained 11 bases not matched to a gene. The CDR3 loop spans 17 amino acids. Germline loops: CDR1 MNHEY, CDR2 SMNVEV (reference sequence). CDR3 loop: CASSLPLGTGERETQYF. The DNA for the CDR3 is TGTGCCAGCAGTTTACCTCTCGGGACAGGGGAGCGGGAGACCCAGTACTTC.

The chain combines TRBV28 with TRBJ1-5, with D possibly TRBD1 on 6 matching bases. The CDR3 sequence is 15 residues long. V was cut by 6 bases and J by 2 bases, with 14 bases left in between. Per germline, CDR1 MDHEN and CDR2 SYDVKM. In DNA, the CDR3 is TGTGCCAGCAGCCGGGACACTGTTCGCAATCAGCCCCAGCATTTT. Residues: CASSRDTVRNQPQHF.

This clone was found a few times. The chain combines TRBV12-3 or TRBV12-4 with TRBJ1-1; D may be TRBD1 (5 bases). Trimming stripped 4 bases from V and 0 bases from J, with 6 bases between. CDR3 length: 13 amino acids. The chain's CDR3 is CASSSRVNTEAFF. The CDR3 nucleotides read TGTGCCAGCAGTTCCAGGGTGAACACTGAAGCTTTCTTT.

This clone was found many times. The sample holds other DNA sequences that translate to the same CDR3. The chain couples TRBV19 to TRBJ1-1; the match to TRBD1 covers 8 bases. CDR3 length: 13 residues. With V trimmed by 5 bases and J by 1 base, 0 bases remained unmatched. Germline CDR1 LNHDA, CDR2 SQIVND (reference sequence). This CDR3 reads CASSDRGNTEAFF. The CDR3 coding sequence is TGTGCCAGTAGTGACAGGGGGAACACTGAAGCTTTCTTT.

V and J are TRBV3-1 (or the pseudogene TRBV3-2) and TRBJ2-7; TRBD2 matches 10 bases. The CDR3 has 16 residues. CDR1 is LGHDT, CDR2 YNNKEL, per germline (reference sequence). Germline trimming cut 3 bases from V and 6 bases from J; bases unmatched to any gene: 11. CDR3 sequence reads: CASSHSSGSRGGEQYF. CDR3 nucleotide sequence: TGTGCCAGCAGCCACTCTAGCGGGAGCCGAGGGGGCGAGCAGTACTTC.

This CDR3 is CASGPAGYEQYF. The CDR3 nucleotides read TGTGCCAGCGGTCCAGCGGGTTACGAGCAGTACTTC. V and J are TRBV6-6 and TRBJ2-7; D may be TRBD2 (6 bases). The CDR3 length is 12 residues. Trimming removed 8 bases at V and 4 bases at J, with 12 bases between. Germline V gives CDR1 MNHNY, CDR2 SVGAGI (reference sequence).

The chain carries TRBV5-6 and TRBJ1-5, with 8 bases aligning to TRBD1. Germline V gene data show CDR1 as SGHDT and CDR2 as YYEEEE. CDR3 length: 13 residues. V gave up 4 bases and J gave up 5 bases; unmatched junction bases: 2. The CDR3 protein is CASSQGADQPQHF. CDR3 DNA sequence: TGTGCCAGCAGCCAGGGGGCGGATCAGCCCCAGCATTTT.